A single sample gave rise to the 8 T cell receptor beta chains below, sequenced in a study of CD8 T cells in Susac syndrome. It was with random hexamers that roughly 0.45 to 1 ug RNA was reverse transcribed. TCRdb passed the immunoSEQ multiplex PCR reads through MiXCR, listing each CDR3 protein once. The table lists over 95,000 distinct CDR3 sequences, over 90% of them singletons. Sequenced: CD4+ T cells from PBMCs. The receptors originated from a human donor in good health.

The chain carries TRBV29-1 and TRBJ2-7; D remains ambiguous. The V and J ends lost 4 bases and 7 bases respectively, with 20 bases between them. The CDR3 is 14 amino acids. Germline CDR1 and CDR2: SQVTM and ANQGSEA. CDR3 sequence (DNA): TGCAGCGTTGCGGTTTGGCAGCAGGCGGTTGAGCAGTACTTC. Its protein is CSVAVWQQAVEQYF.

The chain couples TRBV11-2 to TRBJ2-2; D could derive from TRBD1 or TRBD2 (5 bases each). Trimming removed 6 bases at V and 1 base at J, with 18 bases between. The length of the CDR3 is 17 residues. Germline V gene data show CDR1 as SGHAT and CDR2 as FQNNGV. For the CDR3, the DNA is TGTGCCAGCAGGACGGGGACGTGGGAGCGGAACACCGGGGAGCTGTTTTTT. Encoded protein: CASRTGTWERNTGELFF.

The chain combines TRBV13 with TRBJ2-7; D ambiguous. The V and J ends lost 5 bases and 2 bases respectively, with 16 bases between them. Germline CDR1 is PRHDT and CDR2 is FYEKMQ (reference sequence). The CDR3 sequence is 15 residues long. Written as DNA, the CDR3 is TGTGCCAGCAGCCCTAAAGAGGCTTTACCCTACGAGCAGTACTTC. Its protein is CASSPKEALPYEQYF. Variable domain in full (rest from reference TRBV13 and TRBJ2-7): AAGVIQSPRHLIKEKRETATLKCYPIPRHDTVYWYQQGPGQDPQFLISFYEKMQSDKGSIPDRFSAQQFSDYHSELNMSSLELGDSALYFCASSPKEALPYEQYFGPGTRLTVT.

This clonotype showed up just once. The rearrangement uses TRBV25-1 and TRBJ2-5; D gene uncertain. V was cut by 1 base and J by 4 bases, with 16 bases left in between. This CDR3 region has 16 residues. In germline, CDR1 is MGHDK, CDR2 SYGVNS. The CDR3 coding sequence is TGTGCCAGCAGTGAATTGATCAATGAGTTCAGAGAGACCCAGTACTTC. Translating gives CASSELINEFRETQYF.

J is TRBJ2-7 and V is TRBV5-1; tentatively, D is TRBD1 (5 bases). Germline CDR1 and CDR2: SGHRS and YFSETQ. CDR3 length equals 15 residues. V gave up 2 bases and J gave up 3 bases, with 15 bases separating them. The CDR3: CASSFRQPGRYEQYF. The CDR3, as DNA: TGCGCCAGCAGCTTTCGACAGCCGGGCCGCTACGAGCAGTACTTC.

Only a few counts were recorded for this clonotype. The gene calls are TRBV7-6 and TRBJ2-7; TRBD2 matches 8 bases. J lost 6 bases, V lost 1 base, and 5 bases had no gene match. CDR1 is SGHVS, CDR2 FNYEAQ, per germline. The CDR3 extends over 14 amino acids. The CDR3 protein is CASSLGGGSGEQYF. The CDR3 DNA follows: TGTGCCAGCAGCTTAGGCGGGGGGTCAGGCGAGCAGTACTTC.

The J gene is TRBJ1-2, the V gene TRBV25-1; 7 bases match TRBD1. J was trimmed by 8 bases and V by 6 bases; bases with no gene match: 3. This CDR3 region has 11 residues. Germline V gene lookup returns CDR1 MGHDK and CDR2 SYGVNS. In DNA, the CDR3 is TGTGCCAGCAGGACAGGGCAGGGCTACACCTTC. The encoded protein is CASRTGQGYTF.

In its sample, this clonotype was seen once. The V and J genes are TRBV13 and TRBJ1-1, with D perhaps matching TRBD1 (5 bases). With 3 bases removed from V and 6 bases from J, the gap between germline ends came to 17 bases. This CDR3 has 15 residues. In germline, CDR1 is PRHDT, CDR2 FYEKMQ (reference sequence). The CDR3 sequence is CASSFGTSVGAEAFF. As DNA, the CDR3 is TGTGCCAGCAGCTTTGGGACGTCGGTCGGGGCTGAAGCTTTCTTT.